This entry concerns a single TCR beta chain. What it binds is not known. As to treatment: roughly 18 received Ad26.COV2.S at low or high dose, single or two shots; roughly five received placebo; per-sample allocation not given. Each sample was drawn 63 days after the first injection (of vaccine or placebo). This sample was included in a study of Ad26.COV2.S vaccination and SARS-CoV-2 variants. With V trimmed by 4 bases and J by 4 bases, 8 bases remained unmatched. Germline CDR1 reads LGHDT; CDR2 reads YNNKEL (reference sequence). The CDR3 sequence is 15 residues long. Broader study findings: Vaccinated and placebo-treated recipients had similar non-spike TCR breadth.

The table came from immunoSEQ multiplex PCR; TCRdb's copy has only in-frame clones and leaves some out. Found here are 360,000 or so clones, around 90% of them singletons; the top ten hold about 3%. Sample: peripheral blood, taken in a trial of Ad26.COV2.S vaccine versus placebo. The rearrangement uses TRBV3-1 (or the pseudogene TRBV3-2) and TRBJ1-1; TRBD1 aligns across 8 bases. The clonotype was recovered from a person between 18 and 65 years old who received the Ad26.COV2.S COVID-19 vaccine or a placebo. This chain's CDR3 is CASSPRTGWGTEAFF. DNA of the CDR3: TGTGCCAGCAGCCCCCGGACAGGGTGGGGCACTGAAGCTTTCTTT.